This T cell receptor beta chain is from a study of a mutant IDH1 vaccine in newly diagnosed glioma. Overall study context: Previous treatment comprised radiotherapy, temozolomide, or both, mostly both.

As to time point: baseline, week 1 (first vaccination visit). This sample's treatment: pre-vaccination baseline after standard-of-care therapy. Trimming cost V 8 bases and J 7 bases, with 18 bases left between them. The germline CDR1 and CDR2 sequences are MNHNY and SVGAGI (reference sequence). The CDR3 contains 13 residues. As for this clone: What it binds is not known.

Study-wide findings and caveats: Seemingly, top peripheral T cell clonotype changes bore no relation to pseudoprogression.

The data were produced by immunoSEQ multiplex PCR, yet TCRdb's version contains in-frame clones alone and is incomplete. The sample yields tens of thousands of clones, approximately 80% seen once. V and J are TRBV6-6 and TRBJ2-7; D assignment may be TRBD1 or TRBD2 (5 bases each). This TCR derives from a man aged 35-49 years with glioma. Some clones in this sample may be carry-over from other donors' samples. This sample comprised PBMCs, obtained from a glioma patient treated with radiotherapy, temozolomide or both. CDR3 bases: TGTGCCAGCCAGACCGGGACCCCTGGGGAGCAGTACTTC. Encoded protein: CASQTGTPGEQYF.